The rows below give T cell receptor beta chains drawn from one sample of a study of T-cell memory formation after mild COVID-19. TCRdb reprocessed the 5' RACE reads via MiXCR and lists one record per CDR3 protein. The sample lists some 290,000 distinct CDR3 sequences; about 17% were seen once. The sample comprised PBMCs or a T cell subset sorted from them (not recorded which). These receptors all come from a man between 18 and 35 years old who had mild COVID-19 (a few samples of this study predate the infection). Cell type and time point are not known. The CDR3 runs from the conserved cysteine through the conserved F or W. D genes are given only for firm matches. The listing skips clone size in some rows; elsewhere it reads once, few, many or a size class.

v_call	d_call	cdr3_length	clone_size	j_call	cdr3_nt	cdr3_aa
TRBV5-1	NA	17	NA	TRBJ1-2	TGCGCCAGCAGCCCCGGAACAGTAGACTCAGGACGTAGAGGCTACACCTTC	CASSPGTVDSGRRGYTF
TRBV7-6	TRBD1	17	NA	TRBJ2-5	TGTGCCAGCAGCCAGGGGGTTGACAGGGGGATGGGAGAGACCCAGTACTTC	CASSQGVDRGMGETQYF
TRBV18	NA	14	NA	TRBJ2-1	TGTGCCAGCTCACCGACCAGGGGGGACAATGAGCAGTTCTTC	CASSPTRGDNEQFF
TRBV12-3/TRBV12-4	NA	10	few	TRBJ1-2	TGTGCCAGCAGTCCGGGTGGCTACACCTTC	CASSPGGYTF
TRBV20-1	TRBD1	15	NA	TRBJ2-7	TGCAGTGCTAAACGGTCGACAGGGGGCGAATACGAGCAGTACTTC	CSAKRSTGGEYEQYF
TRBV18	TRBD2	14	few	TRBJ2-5	TGTGCCAGCTCACGGGCTAGCGGGGGAGAGACCCAGTACTTC	CASSRASGGETQYF
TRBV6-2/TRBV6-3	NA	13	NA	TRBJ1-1	TGTGCCAGCAGCCCGACAGTTAAGTCTGAAGCTTTCTTT	CASSPTVKSEAFF
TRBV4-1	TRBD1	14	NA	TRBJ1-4	TGCGCCAGCAGCCCGACAGGGCTCGGAGAAAAACTGTTTTTT	CASSPTGLGEKLFF
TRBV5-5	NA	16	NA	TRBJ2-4	TGTGCCAGCTCCCCGGAGAGGGGGGTAGCCAAAAACATTCAGTACTTC	CASSPERGVAKNIQYF
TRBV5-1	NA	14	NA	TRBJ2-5	TGCGCCAGCAGCACCAGTTCGAACCAAGAGACCCAGTACTTC	CASSTSSNQETQYF
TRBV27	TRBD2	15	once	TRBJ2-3	TGTGCCAGCACGTCTAGCGGGGTGACCACAGATACGCAGTATTTT	CASTSSGVTTDTQYF
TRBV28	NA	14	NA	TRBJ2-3	TGTGCCAGCAGGGAGGGGGCCAGCACAGATACGCAGTATTTT	CASREGASTDTQYF
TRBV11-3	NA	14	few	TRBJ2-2	TGTGCCAGCAGCATAACTAGAGACACCGGGGAGCTGTTTTTT	CASSITRDTGELFF
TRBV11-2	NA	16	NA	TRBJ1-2	TGTGCCAGCAGCTTAGGGGTTCATGCGCCTAACTATGGCTACACCTTC	CASSLGVHAPNYGYTF
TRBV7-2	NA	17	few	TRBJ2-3	TGTGCCAGCAGCTTATTTGCTTCAGCGGCCTCCACAGATACGCAGTATTTT	CASSLFASAASTDTQYF
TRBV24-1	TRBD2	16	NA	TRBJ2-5	TGTGCCACCAGTGCGACAACACTAGCGGGGGAAGAGACCCAGTACTTC	CATSATTLAGEETQYF
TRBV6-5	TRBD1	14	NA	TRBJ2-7	TGTGCCAGCAGTGCCGGGACAGGGGGCTCCGAGCAGTACTTC	CASSAGTGGSEQYF
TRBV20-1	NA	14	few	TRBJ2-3	TGCAGTGCCCCTCGTGATAGGATCACAGATACGCAGTATTTT	CSAPRDRITDTQYF
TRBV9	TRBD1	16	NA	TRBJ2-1	TGTGCCAGCAGCGTAGGAGGGGGCCTCTCCTACAATGAGCAGTTCTTC	CASSVGGGLSYNEQFF
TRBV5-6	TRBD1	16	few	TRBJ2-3	TGTGCCAGCAGCCTGATAACCGGGACAGGGATGAATACGCAGTATTTT	CASSLITGTGMNTQYF
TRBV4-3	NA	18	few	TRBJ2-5	TGCGCCAGCAGCCAAGAAGTTTGGGGGAACAGGCTACAAGAGACCCAGTACTTC	CASSQEVWGNRLQETQYF
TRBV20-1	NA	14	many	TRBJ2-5	TGCAGTGCTAGAGCCCCCGGGCCCCAAGAGACCCAGTACTTC	CSARAPGPQETQYF